The clone carrying this TCR beta chain appeared a few times. Its antigen is not identified. It was RNA transcripts that yielded the amplified TCR beta CDR3 regions. The HTBI primer set served for first-round RT-PCR of the TCR CDR3. TCRdb processed the multiplex PCR reads anew with MiXCR; each CDR3 protein has one entry. The sample has a few hundred thousand distinct CDR3 sequences, roughly 20% seen once. CDR1 and CDR2 (germline): MNHNS, SASEGT. The CDR3 contains 15 residues. V was trimmed by 7 bases and J by 4 bases, leaving 20 bases between them. The data were taken from a study of T cells in Graves' hyperthyroidism and ophthalmopathy. Findings and limits, study-wide: Before onset, by a median of around 6.4 months, the model predicted ophthalmopathy. Researchers report that a 13 V-J model separated ophthalmopathy from stable hyperthyroidism. The blood repertoire included most of the expanded thyroid clonotypes above 0.001.

Newly diagnosed patients aged 18 to 65 had hyperthyroidism of under 2 months' duration. The specimen sequenced was blood. The source is a man aged 18 to 35 with Graves' hyperthyroidism. The V and J genes are TRBV6-1 and TRBJ2-7; D is tentatively TRBD1 or TRBD2 (5 bases each). CDR3 loop: CASIPPGRLDYEQYF. The CDR3 DNA reads as TGTGCCAGCATTCCACCGGGACGGCTAGATTACGAGCAGTACTTC.